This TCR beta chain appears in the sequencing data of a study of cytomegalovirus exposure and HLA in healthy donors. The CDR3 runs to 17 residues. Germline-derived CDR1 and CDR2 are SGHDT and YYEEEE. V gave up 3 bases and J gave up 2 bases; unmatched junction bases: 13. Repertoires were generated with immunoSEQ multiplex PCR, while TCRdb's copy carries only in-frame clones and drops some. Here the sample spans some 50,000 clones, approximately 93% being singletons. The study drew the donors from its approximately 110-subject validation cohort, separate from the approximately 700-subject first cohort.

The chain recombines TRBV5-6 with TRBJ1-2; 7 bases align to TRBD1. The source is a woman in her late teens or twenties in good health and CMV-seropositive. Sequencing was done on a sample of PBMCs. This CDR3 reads CASSSPKLDRRNYGYTF. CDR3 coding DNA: TGTGCCAGCAGCTCCCCAAAACTGGACAGGCGGAACTATGGCTACACCTTC.